The 7 T cell receptor beta chains below all came from one sample that was sequenced in a study of graft-versus-host responses after intestinal transplantation. Sequencing used immunoSEQ multiplex PCR; TCRdb keeps in-frame clones, though not all of them. The sample includes about 25,000 clones, roughly 95% of them seen just once. Sequences were derived from PBMCs, sampled 156 days after intestinal transplant. Source of these receptors: a human patient who received an intestinal transplant, so some T cells may come from the graft donor.

The rearrangement joins TRBV7-8 to TRBJ2-7, with D uncertain. The length of the CDR3 is 12 residues. Germline V lookup: CDR1 SGHVS, CDR2 FQNEAQ. V dropped 4 bases and J dropped 3 bases, with 7 bases sitting between them. This CDR3 is CASSSALYEQYF. In DNA form, the CDR3 reads TGTGCCAGCAGCTCGGCACTCTACGAGCAGTACTTC.

The chain employs TRBV6-1 and TRBJ1-2; D remains unclear. From germline, CDR1 is MNHNS and CDR2 SASEGT. The ends were cut back, 2 bases at V and 7 bases at J, with 11 bases in the middle. This CDR3 spans 13 amino acids. Written as DNA, the CDR3 is TGTGCCAGCAGTGAAATCTTCCCGCCTGGCTACACCTTC. Protein product: CASSEIFPPGYTF.

This rearrangement joins TRBV7-2 to TRBJ2-5; D is unresolved. The J call is doubtful: the DNA matches TRBJ2-7 better. CDR3 length: 11 residues. Per the germline V gene, CDR1 is SGHTA and CDR2 is FQGNSA. For the CDR3, the DNA is TGTGCCATAGCAGCTCGCCCCGAGCAGTACTTC. Its translation: CAIAARPEQYF.

The CDR3 is CASSQVLGRGMNTEAFF. The CDR3 DNA reads as TGCGCCAGCAGCCAAGTTCTGGGGCGGGGAATGAACACTGAAGCTTTCTTT. The chain combines TRBV4-3 with TRBJ1-1; weak D call: TRBD1 (5 bases). The CDR3 contains 17 residues. Deletions cut 1 base from V and 0 bases from J, with 15 bases between. Germline V lookup: CDR1 LGHNA, CDR2 YSLEER.

The genes are TRBV7-2 and TRBJ2-1; 8 bases are a match to TRBD1. The trim removed 1 base at V and 2 bases at J, leaving 7 bases unmatched. The CDR3 loop spans 17 amino acids. Germline V gene sequence: CDR1 SGHTA, CDR2 FQGNSA. CDR3 nucleotides: TGTGCCAGCAGCTTAGATCGCGGGACAGGTGCCTACAATGAGCAGTTCTTC. Translation gives CASSLDRGTGAYNEQFF.

V is TRBV6-1 and J is TRBJ1-2; 8 nucleotides line up with TRBD1. V dropped 5 bases and J dropped 3; count of bases not matched to a gene: 8. CDR1 and CDR2 (germline): MNHNS, SASEGT. The CDR3 length is 15 residues. CDR3: CASSNRGSGDYGYTF. DNA for the CDR3: TGTGCCAGCAGTAACAGGGGGTCCGGAGACTATGGCTACACCTTC.

The gene calls are TRBV27 and TRBJ1-1; D unresolved. Germline values: CDR1 MNHEY, CDR2 SMNVEV (reference sequence). Trimming shortened V by 7 bases and J by 1 base, and 13 bases separated the two germline ends. The CDR3 runs 14 residues. The CDR3 region is CASTSGAGNTEAFF. The CDR3 nucleotides read TGTGCCAGCACCTCAGGAGCTGGGAACACTGAAGCTTTCTTT.